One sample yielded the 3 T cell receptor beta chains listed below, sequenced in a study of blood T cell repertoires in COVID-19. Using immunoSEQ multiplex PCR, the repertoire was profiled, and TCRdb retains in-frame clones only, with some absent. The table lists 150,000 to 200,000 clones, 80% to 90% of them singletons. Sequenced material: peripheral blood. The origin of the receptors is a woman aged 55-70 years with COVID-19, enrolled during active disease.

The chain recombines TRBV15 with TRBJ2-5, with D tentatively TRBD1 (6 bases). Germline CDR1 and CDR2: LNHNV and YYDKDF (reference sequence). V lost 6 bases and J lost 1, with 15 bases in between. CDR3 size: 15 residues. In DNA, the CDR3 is TGTGCCACCAGAAATTGGGGACAAAGCCAAGAGACCCAGTACTTC. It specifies CATRNWGQSQETQYF.

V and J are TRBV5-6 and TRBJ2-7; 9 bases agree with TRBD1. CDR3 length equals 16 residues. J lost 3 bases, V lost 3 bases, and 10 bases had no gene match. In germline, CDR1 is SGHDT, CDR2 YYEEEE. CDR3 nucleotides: TGTGCCAGCAGCTGGACTTACAGGGGGCAATTCTACGAGCAGTACTTC. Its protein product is CASSWTYRGQFYEQYF.

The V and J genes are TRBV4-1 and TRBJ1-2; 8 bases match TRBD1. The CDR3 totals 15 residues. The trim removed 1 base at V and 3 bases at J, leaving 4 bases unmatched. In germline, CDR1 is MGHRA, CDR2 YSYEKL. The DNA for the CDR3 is TGCGCCAGCAGCCAAGGCAGGGGGCTCGACTATGGCTACACCTTC. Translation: CASSQGRGLDYGYTF.